This T cell receptor beta chain came from a study of T-cell reconstitution after alpha-beta-depleted transplantation in children. Whole-study findings and limits: Recipient T cells and thymic progenitors that survived gave rise to the high TCRbeta diversity observed at day 60 in some patients. Expanded graft clones, several hundred of them, were reportedly the source of alpha-beta T cells about two months after transplant. Hyperexpanded clones declined; after one year, newly produced T cells mostly supplied diversity.

This CDR3 has 14 residues. V gave up 3 bases and J gave up 4 bases, with 13 bases separating them. The TCRbeta library incorporated unique molecular identifiers. TCRdb used MiXCR to reprocess the PCR reads, holding one entry per CDR3 protein. The profile shows 250,000 to 400,000 distinct CDR3 sequences, 23% of them singletons. This clonotype was picked up a small number of times. Its specificity is not known. The sample in question was PBMCs, mostly from graft donor cells, obtained 180 days after TCRalphabeta/CD19-depleted stem cell transplant. The chain employs TRBV12-3 or TRBV12-4 and TRBJ2-7; D may be TRBD1 (5 bases). This TCR derives from a male patient younger than 18 who had a stem cell transplant for acute lymphoblastic leukemia, so the T cells may come from the graft donor. The CDR3 protein is CASSFRGFVYEQYF. The CDR3, as DNA: TGTGCCAGCAGTTTTAGGGGCTTTGTTTACGAGCAGTACTTC.